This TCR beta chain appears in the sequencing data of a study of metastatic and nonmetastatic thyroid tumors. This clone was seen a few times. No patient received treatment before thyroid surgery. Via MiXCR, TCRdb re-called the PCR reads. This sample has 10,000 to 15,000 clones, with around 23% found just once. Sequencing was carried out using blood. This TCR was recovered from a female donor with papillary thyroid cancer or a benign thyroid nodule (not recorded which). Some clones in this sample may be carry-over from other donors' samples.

CDR3 nucleotide sequence: TGTGCCAGCAGTTTATCCGGGAGTGAGCAGTTCTTC. It translates to CASSLSGSEQFF. The chain carries TRBV28 and TRBJ2-1; TRBD2 is a possible D gene (6 bases). The germline V gene encodes CDR1 MDHEN and CDR2 SYDVKM. The ends were cut back, 1 base at V and 9 bases at J, with 7 bases in the middle. The CDR3 is 12 amino acids.